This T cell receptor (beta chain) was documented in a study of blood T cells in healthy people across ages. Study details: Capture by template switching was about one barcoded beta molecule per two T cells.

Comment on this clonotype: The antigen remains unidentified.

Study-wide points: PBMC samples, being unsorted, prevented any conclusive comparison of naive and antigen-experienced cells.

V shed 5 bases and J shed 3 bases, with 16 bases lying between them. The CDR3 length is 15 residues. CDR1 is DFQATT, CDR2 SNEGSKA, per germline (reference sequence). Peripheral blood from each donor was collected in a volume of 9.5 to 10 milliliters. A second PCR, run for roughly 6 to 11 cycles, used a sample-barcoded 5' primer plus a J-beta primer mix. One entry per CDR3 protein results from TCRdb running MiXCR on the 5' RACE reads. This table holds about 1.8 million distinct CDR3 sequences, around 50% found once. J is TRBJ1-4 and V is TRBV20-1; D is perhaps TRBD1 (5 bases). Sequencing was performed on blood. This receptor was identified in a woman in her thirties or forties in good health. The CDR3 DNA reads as TGCAGTGCTCCCTCGGGGGGATCGGCTAATGAAAAACTGTTTTTT. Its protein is CSAPSGGSANEKLFF.